These T cell receptor beta chains were read from a single sample in a study of PD-L1 blockade in urothelial cancer. TCRdb's copy holds only in-frame clones and misses some; the assay was immunoSEQ multiplex PCR. The sample has 35,000 to 55,000 clones, around 80% seen once; the top ten hold roughly 13%. The sample in question was PBMCs, obtained around atezolizumab (anti-PD-L1) treatment. Receptors originate from a man aged 55-75 years with urothelial cancer. CDR3s include the opening cysteine and the closing phenylalanine or tryptophan. A D gene is named only where the DNA matches it firmly. A clone size is listed for some rows: how often the clone was seen (once, few, many), or a class if it is expanded.

D gene | J gene | clone size | V gene | CDR3 DNA | CDR3 protein
TRBD1 | TRBJ2-7 | . | TRBV6-1 | TGTGCCAGCAGAGACAGGGGACGCTACGAGCAGTACTTC | CASRDRGRYEQYF
. | TRBJ1-5 | . | TRBV2 | TGTGCCAGCAGTGAGGTAGGGGATAGCAATCAGCCCCAGCATTTT | CASSEVGDSNQPQHF
TRBD2 | TRBJ2-2 | once | TRBV15 | TGTGCCACCAGCAGAGAGCTAGCGGTTACCGGGGAGCTGTTTTTT | CATSRELAVTGELFF
TRBD2 | TRBJ2-7 | few | TRBV7-2 | TGTGCCAGCAGCCCGTCTCCGGGAGGCTACGAGCAGTACTTC | CASSPSPGGYEQYF
. | TRBJ2-2 | once | TRBV11-2 | TGTGCCAGCAGCTTAGTTACAGGGTCGGGCACCGGGGAGCTGTTTTTT | CASSLVTGSGTGELFF
. | TRBJ1-2 | once | TRBV2 | TGTGCCAGCAGCTATGACACTGCCTATGGCTACACCTTC | CASSYDTAYGYTF
TRBD1 | TRBJ1-4 | . | TRBV5-1 | TGCGCCAGCAGCTTGGGACAGGGTCTCGGTGAAAAACTGTTTTTT | CASSLGQGLGEKLFF
. | TRBJ2-7 | . | TRBV28 | TGTGCCAGCAGTTTGGGACACCTCTACGAGCAGTACTTC | CASSLGHLYEQYF
. | TRBJ2-5 | once | TRBV7-7 | TGTGCTAGCAGCTCATCAAGCCGAGAGACCCAGTACTTC | CASSSSSRETQYF
. | TRBJ2-1 | . | TRBV5-1 | TGCGCCAGCAGCTTGGCAGGTAGCGGCCACTACAATGAGCAGTTCTTC | CASSLAGSGHYNEQFF
. | TRBJ1-4 | . | TRBV28 | TGTGCCAGCATAAGGGGAATTAATGAAAAACTGTTTTTT | CASIRGINEKLFF
TRBD1 | TRBJ1-1 | . | TRBV28 | TGTGCCAGCAGTCCTCCCCCCCGGACAGGAACTAAAGCTTTCTTT | CASSPPPRTGTKAFF
. | TRBJ2-3 | . | TRBV28 | TGTGCCAGCAGTCATCAGACAGGCACAGATACGCAGTATTTT | CASSHQTGTDTQYF
. | TRBJ1-5 | . | TRBV19 | TGTGCCAGTAGTATAGCGTCAGGCTATAGCAATCAGCCCCAGCATTTT | CASSIASGYSNQPQHF
. | TRBJ1-1 | . | TRBV6-6 | TGTGCCAGCGAGAGTAGTAATCGAGCTTTCTTT | CASESSNRAFF
. | TRBJ1-6 | . | TRBV11-2 | TGTGCCAGCAGCTTAGATGGGGCACCGGGTTCACCCCTCCACTTT | CASSLDGAPGSPLHF
. | TRBJ2-3 | once | TRBV6-4 | TGTGCCAGCAGTGACTCGCGCGGGGGCACAGATACGCAGTATTTT | CASSDSRGGTDTQYF
TRBD1 | TRBJ2-7 | . | TRBV5-1 | TGCGCCAGCAGCCGGGCGGAGACAGGGGACCACGAGCAGTACTTC | CASSRAETGDHEQYF
TRBD2 | TRBJ2-2 | once | TRBV9 | TGTGCCAGCAGCGAAACTAGCGGGGGAAACACCGGGGAGCTGTTTTTT | CASSETSGGNTGELFF
. | TRBJ1-4 | . | TRBV14 | TGTGCCAGCAGCCCCGCAAGGGGTAGGAATGAAAAACTGTTTTTT | CASSPARGRNEKLFF
. | TRBJ2-1 | once | TRBV5-6 | TGTGCCAGCACCCTTGGGGGGAGGAGCTCCTACAATGAGCAGTTCTTC | CASTLGGRSSYNEQFF
. | TRBJ1-1 | . | TRBV19 | TGTGCCAGTAGTATTTCCGTGAACACTGAAGCTTTCTTT | CASSISVNTEAFF
TRBD2 | TRBJ2-7 | . | TRBV6-5 | TGTGCCAGCCGGGGGGGGGCGCCTCCCCCCTACGAGCAGTACTTC | CASRGGAPPPYEQYF
. | TRBJ2-1 | . | TRBV19 | TGTGCCAGTAGCCACAACGAGGGACTCCAGCAGTTCTTC | CASSHNEGLQQFF
TRBD2 | TRBJ2-1 | . | TRBV11-3 | TGTGCCAGCAGCTTAGGGGCTAGCGGGAGAAATGAGCAGTTCTTC | CASSLGASGRNEQFF
TRBD2 | TRBJ2-5 | . | TRBV5-6 | TGTGCCAGCAGCTCCAAGACTAGCTCGGGAGAGACCCAGTACTTC | CASSSKTSSGETQYF
. | TRBJ1-6 | . | TRBV5-6 | TGTGCCAGCAGCTTGTTGGTTACAGAGATCTATAATTCACCCCTCCACTTT | CASSLLVTEIYNSPLHF
. | TRBJ2-3 | . | TRBV10-3 | TGTGCCATCAGTGATTCTAGTGGCACAGATACGCAGTATTTT | CAISDSSGTDTQYF
. | TRBJ1-2 | . | TRBV30 | TGTGCCTGGAGTAAGGACAGCAACTATGGCTACACCTTC | CAWSKDSNYGYTF
. | TRBJ2-3 | . | TRBV7-2 | TGTGCCAGCAGCTTATCCGCGTTCACGGGGTCCACAGATACGCAGTATTTT | CASSLSAFTGSTDTQYF
. | TRBJ2-1 | . | TRBV6-5 | TGTGCCAGCAGTTCAATCAGGGACACACCCTCCAATGAGCAGTTCTTC | CASSSIRDTPSNEQFF
TRBD1 | TRBJ1-5 | . | TRBV7-2 | TGTGCCAGCAGTTCCCGGGACAGGACTAATCAGCCCCAGCATTTT | CASSSRDRTNQPQHF
. | TRBJ1-1 | . | TRBV30 | TGTGCCTGGAGGGGGGGTATTCTCACTGAAGCTTTCTTT | CAWRGGILTEAFF
. | TRBJ2-7 | . | TRBV2 | TGTGCCAGCAGACAGGGTTCCTACGAGCAGTACTTC | CASRQGSYEQYF
TRBD1 | TRBJ1-1 | . | TRBV6-1 | TGTGCCAGCATATGGAGACAGGGGGGCACTGAAGCTTTCTTT | CASIWRQGGTEAFF
. | TRBJ1-5 | . | TRBV30 | TGTGCCTGGTCGGCGGATAGCAATCAGCCCCAGCATTTT | CAWSADSNQPQHF
TRBD2 | TRBJ2-1 | . | TRBV19 | TGTGCCAGTAGTAGCGGGAGGCACAATGAGCAGTTCTTC | CASSSGRHNEQFF
. | TRBJ2-7 | . | TRBV6-5 | TGTGCCAGCAGGGAGACAGCCACCTACGAGCAGTACTTC | CASRETATYEQYF
TRBD1 | TRBJ2-3 | . | TRBV2 | TGTGCCAGCGAGACGGGGACAGGGTATTCCACAGATACGCAGTATTTT | CASETGTGYSTDTQYF
. | TRBJ1-4 | . | TRBV7-2 | TGTGCCAGCAGCCGAGACAGTGCTCAAGGGGAAAAACTGTTTTTT | CASSRDSAQGEKLFF
. | TRBJ1-2 | . | TRBV27 | TGTGCCAGCAGTTTATCAGGCAGGGGTAGGGGTAGAGTCTATGGCTACACCTTC | CASSLSGRGRGRVYGYTF
TRBD1 | TRBJ1-1 | . | TRBV19 | TGTGCCAGTAGTACGGGACAGTCGAACACTGAAGCTTTCTTT | CASSTGQSNTEAFF
TRBD2 | TRBJ2-3 | few | TRBV5-1 | TGCGCCAGCAGCTTGTCGATCCTAGCGGGCCCTAGCACAGATACGCAGTATTTT | CASSLSILAGPSTDTQYF
. | TRBJ1-5 | . | TRBV20-1 | TGCAGTGCCGGGGGGCCCCAGCATTTT | CSAGGPQHF
. | TRBJ1-2 | . | TRBV21-1 | TGTGCCAGCAGCACCCGTGGGCGCCACCGAGTGGGCTACACCTTC | CASSTRGRHRVGYTF
. | TRBJ2-7 | . | TRBV14 | TGTGCCAGCAGCCATAGGGGCAACGTCCCCTACGAGCAGTACTTC | CASSHRGNVPYEQYF
. | TRBJ1-6 | many | TRBV6-1 | TGTGCCAGCACGATACTAAGCTATAATTCACCCCTCCACTTT | CASTILSYNSPLHF
. | TRBJ1-2 | few | TRBV28 | TGTGCCAGCAGTGTAGCAAACTATGGCTACACCTTC | CASSVANYGYTF
. | TRBJ2-7 | . | TRBV10-3 | TGTGCCATCAGTGGATTGGCCATCTACGAGCAGTACTTC | CAISGLAIYEQYF
. | TRBJ2-1 | . | TRBV5-6 | TGTGCCAGCAGCTTAAGCCCTTTTTCCTACAATGAGCAGTTCTTC | CASSLSPFSYNEQFF
. | TRBJ2-6 | few | TRBV5-4 | TGTGCCAGCAGCTTGGGACCGGAGGGAGCCAACGTCCTGACTTTC | CASSLGPEGANVLTF
. | TRBJ2-5 | . | TRBV7-9 | TGTGCCAGCAGCTTGGGGGGCCAAGAGACCCAGTACTTC | CASSLGGQETQYF